The 27 T cell receptor beta chains below come from one sample, sequenced in a study of response to subunit inactivated influenza vaccine. TCRdb fed the RT-PCR reads into MiXCR, producing one record per CDR3 protein. The top ten hold more than 8.5% of the sample, which has around 520,000 distinct CDR3 sequences, about 12% seen once. The sample consisted of PBMCs from blood, taken on the day of vaccination. The origin of the receptors is a man aged 45-65 years who received an inactivated influenza vaccine.

This chain links TRBV29-1 with TRBJ2-2; D call uncertain. The germline V and J ends were trimmed by 3 bases and 0 bases, with 11 bases remaining between them. Per germline, CDR1 SQVTM and CDR2 ANQGSEA. This CDR3 is built from 15 residues. The chain's CDR3 is CSVEAQDANTGELFF. The CDR3 region has the DNA TGCAGCGTTGAGGCCCAGGACGCGAACACCGGGGAGCTGTTTTTT.

At least ten counts were recorded for this clonotype. The chain carries TRBV12-3 or TRBV12-4 and TRBJ1-4, with D maybe TRBD1 (6 bases). Between the trimmed V and J ends, which lost 1 base and 13 bases, there was a span of 16 bases. CDR3 length: 14 residues. The CDR3 nucleotides are TGTGCCAGCAGTTTAGATGGGACCAGGGGCAGACTGTTTTTT. Residues: CASSLDGTRGRLFF.

The chain combines TRBV5-6 with TRBJ1-2; no firm D call. Per the germline V gene, CDR1 is SGHDT and CDR2 is YYEEEE. Between the trimmed V and J ends, which lost 0 bases and 8 bases, there was a span of 11 bases. The CDR3 loop spans 13 amino acids. CDR3: CASSLDGISGYTF. In DNA, the CDR3 is TGTGCCAGCAGCTTGGACGGTATCAGCGGCTACACCTTC. Full variable domain (missing parts from reference TRBV5-6 and TRBJ1-2): DAGVTQSPTHLIKTRGQQVTLRCSPKSGHDTVSWYQQALGQGPQFIFQYYEEEERQRGNFPDRFSGHQFPNYSSELNVNALLLGDSALYLCASSLDGISGYTFGSGTRLTVV.

The chain carries TRBV11-2 and TRBJ2-6, with TRBD2 matching over 9 bases. The germline V gene has CDR1 SGHAT and CDR2 FQNNGV. The V and J ends lost 0 bases and 0 bases, in that order; junction bases with no gene match: 3. The CDR3 has 18 amino acids. The CDR3 DNA is TGTGCCAGCAGCTTAGACAGCGGGGGGTCCTCTGGGGCCAACGTCCTGACTTTC. This codes for CASSLDSGGSSGANVLTF.

This clonotype was detected only a few times. The chain employs TRBV7-3 and TRBJ2-2, with TRBD1 matching over 9 bases. V shed 5 bases, J shed 7 bases, and the junction held 8 bases outside the gene matches. The CDR3 is made up of 15 amino acids. Germline V lookup: CDR1 SGHTA, CDR2 FQGTGA. The CDR3 DNA follows: TGTGCCAGCAGCAACACAGGGGGCTCAGTCGGGGAGCTGTTTTTT. This sequence encodes CASSNTGGSVGELFF.

This clonotype was seen ten or more times. This sequence joins TRBV5-1 and TRBJ1-5; D is unclear. CDR3 size: 15 residues. CDR1 is SGHRS, CDR2 YFSETQ, per germline. Trimming shortened V by 0 bases and J by 6 bases, and 13 bases separated the two germline ends. The CDR3 is CASSLAPSGSQPQHF. The CDR3 DNA is TGCGCCAGCAGCTTGGCTCCTTCGGGGAGTCAGCCCCAGCATTTT.

J is TRBJ2-7 and V is TRBV4-2; D is uncertain. Trimming cost V 0 bases and J 7 bases, with 10 bases left between them. The CDR3 has 13 residues. From germline, CDR1 is LGHNA and CDR2 YNFKEQ. This CDR3 reads CASSQDSRLEQYF. Here the CDR3 DNA reads TGTGCCAGCAGCCAAGACTCGCGATTGGAGCAGTACTTC.

The sample holds a few counts of this clonotype. V and J are TRBV4-2 and TRBJ2-7, with 7 bases lining up with TRBD1. Trimming at V came to 5 bases and at J to 0 bases, leaving 7 bases not matched to a gene. The germline V gene encodes CDR1 LGHNA and CDR2 YNFKEQ. The CDR3 loop spans 15 amino acids. The CDR3 here is CASSERDSSSYEQYF. The CDR3 nucleotides are TGTGCCAGCAGCGAAAGGGACAGCAGCTCCTACGAGCAGTACTTC.

This clonotype was detected a few times. This rearrangement joins TRBV19 to TRBJ1-5, with D unresolved. The V and J ends lost 5 bases and 0 bases respectively, with 5 bases between them. This CDR3 is 13 amino acids long. Germline V gives CDR1 LNHDA, CDR2 SQIVND (reference sequence). CDR3 DNA sequence: TGTGCCAGTAGTGCCCATAGCAATCAGCCCCAGCATTTT. Protein: CASSAHSNQPQHF.

V usage is TRBV7-6 and J usage is TRBJ2-3; 7 bases line up with TRBD2. The trim removed 3 bases at V and 4 bases at J, leaving 7 bases unmatched. CDR3 length equals 15 residues. Per germline, CDR1 SGHVS and CDR2 FNYEAQ. CDR3 amino acids: CASSFTSASADTQYF. The CDR3 DNA reads TGTGCCAGCAGCTTTACTAGCGCTTCGGCAGATACGCAGTATTTT.

This clonotype was detected only a few times. CDR3 region: CSARDGGTGSQPQHF. The CDR3 bases are TGCAGTGCTAGAGATGGGGGGACAGGGTCTCAGCCCCAGCATTTT. This sequence joins TRBV20-1 and TRBJ1-5; 9 nucleotides align to TRBD1. Germline trimming cut 0 bases from V and 6 bases from J; bases unmatched to any gene: 6. The V gene's germline CDR1 is DFQATT and CDR2 SNEGSKA (reference sequence). The CDR3 has 15 amino acids.

This clonotype was picked up a small number of times. This chain uses TRBV29-1 with TRBJ2-6; a possible D gene is TRBD1 (5 bases). V shed 4 bases and J shed 0 bases, with 13 bases lying between them. Germline-derived CDR1 and CDR2 are SQVTM and ANQGSEA. The CDR3 contains 16 residues. The CDR3 reads CSVVDPQGSGANVLTF. The CDR3 nucleotides read TGCAGCGTTGTCGACCCCCAGGGCTCTGGGGCCAACGTCCTGACTTTC.

The chain combines TRBV9 with TRBJ1-6; D remains unclear. Germline V gene sequence: CDR1 SGDLS, CDR2 YYNGEE. V shed 3 bases and J shed 0 bases, with 10 bases lying between them. This CDR3 is built from 16 residues. The CDR3 spells CASSASVSSYNSPLHF. The CDR3 region has the DNA TGTGCCAGCAGCGCTTCAGTCAGCTCCTATAATTCACCCCTCCACTTT.

This clonotype was recorded a few times. The chain uses TRBV7-8 and TRBJ1-2, with D unclear. The CDR3 is made up of 13 amino acids. Between the trimmed V and J ends, which lost 2 bases and 7 bases, there was a span of 11 bases. Germline CDR1 reads SGHVS; CDR2 reads FQNEAQ. CDR3 loop: CASSLSQDPGYTF. In nucleotides, the CDR3 is TGTGCCAGCAGCTTATCCCAGGATCCTGGCTACACCTTC.

This chain connects TRBV7-2 to TRBJ2-7, with TRBD1 identical over 7 bases. This CDR3 has 15 residues. After removal of 1 base from V and 1 base from J, the junction contained 4 bases not matched to a gene. In germline, CDR1 is SGHTA, CDR2 FQGNSA. In DNA form, the CDR3 reads TGTGCCAGCAGCTTAGAGGGGGCAGAGTCCTACGAGCAGTACTTC. Protein: CASSLEGAESYEQYF.

This clonotype was observed a handful of times. DNA of the CDR3: TGTGCCAGCAGTCCCCCTAGCGGGAGGGACTCTGGGGCCAACGTCCTGACTTTC. As protein: CASSPPSGRDSGANVLTF. The rearrangement uses TRBV12-3 or TRBV12-4 and TRBJ2-6; TRBD2 aligns across 12 bases. V was pared by 5 bases and J by 0 bases, with 5 bases of the junction left unmatched. There are 18 residues in the CDR3.

This clonotype was seen only a few times. This sequence joins TRBV5-6 and TRBJ2-5, with D unresolved. CDR1 SGHDT and CDR2 YYEEEE come from the germline V gene. The CDR3 is 13 amino acids. Trimming cost V 0 bases and J 0 bases, with 3 bases left between them. CDR3 nucleotides: TGTGCCAGCAGCTTGGATGACCAAGAGACCCAGTACTTC. It yields the protein CASSLDDQETQYF.

This clonotype has only a few counts. The chain uses TRBV10-3 and TRBJ2-1; 12 nucleotides line up with TRBD2. In germline, CDR1 is ENHRY, CDR2 SYGVKD. This CDR3 is 16 amino acids long. Losses at the gene ends were 6 bases for V and 4 bases for J; bases not matched to a gene: 7. The DNA of the CDR3 is TGTGCCATCAGCCCGACTAGCGGGGGTATGTACAATGAGCAGTTCTTC. This gives the protein CAISPTSGGMYNEQFF.

The chain couples TRBV7-9 to TRBJ2-7; TRBD2 agrees at 7 bases. The ends lost 8 bases at V and 2 bases at J; junction bases unmatched: 3. The CDR3 covers 12 residues. From germline, CDR1 is SEHNR and CDR2 FQNEAQ (reference sequence). CDR3 DNA: TGTGCCAGCGGACTAGGGACCTACGAGCAGTACTTC. Translated: CASGLGTYEQYF.

This clonotype was counted ten times or more. The CDR3 region is CASSLVGVDTQYF. The CDR3 nucleotides read TGTGCCAGCAGCTTAGTGGGGGTGGATACGCAGTATTTT. This chain links TRBV7-6 with TRBJ2-3; the D gene could be TRBD1 or TRBD2 (5 bases each). This CDR3 region has 13 residues. The ends were cut back, 1 base at V and 6 bases at J, with 8 bases in the middle. The germline V gene encodes CDR1 SGHVS and CDR2 FNYEAQ.

The sample holds a few counts of this clonotype. The chain joins TRBV5-1 to TRBJ2-2; D is ambiguous. The V and J ends lost 4 bases and 0 bases respectively, with 10 bases between them. Germline V CDR1 and CDR2: SGHRS, YFSETQ. CDR3 length equals 15 residues. Here the CDR3 reads CASSNRNANTGELFF. For the CDR3, the DNA is TGCGCCAGCAGCAACAGAAATGCGAACACCGGGGAGCTGTTTTTT.

This clonotype was detected only a few times. The V gene is TRBV24-1, the J gene TRBJ2-1; no clear D. The CDR3 covers 14 residues. Germline CDR1 reads KGHDR; CDR2 reads SFDVKD. V gave up 3 bases and J gave up 10 bases, with 15 bases separating them. The CDR3 region has the DNA TGTGCCACCAGTGATCTAGGGTTCGAGGAGGAGCAGTTCTTC. It is translated as CATSDLGFEEEQFF.

This clonotype was counted only a few times. The rearrangement joins TRBV15 to TRBJ1-2, with a weak D call TRBD1 (5 bases). The CDR3 length is 11 residues. Germline assignment: CDR1 LNHNV and CDR2 YYDKDF (reference sequence). Trimming stripped 8 bases from V and 4 bases from J, with 8 bases between. CDR3 in amino acids: CATGGGYGYTF. The DNA for the CDR3 is TGTGCCACCGGGGGTGGCTATGGCTACACCTTC.

CDR3 DNA sequence: TGCAGTGCCAGGAGGCAGGGCACTAGCACAGATACGCAGTATTTT. As protein: CSARRQGTSTDTQYF. The chain uses TRBV20-1 and TRBJ2-3, with D possibly called TRBD1 or TRBD2 (5 bases each). V was shortened by 6 bases and J by 0 bases, with 16 bases between the two germline ends. Looked up from germline, CDR1 is DFQATT and CDR2 is SNEGSKA (reference sequence). The CDR3 extends over 15 amino acids.

The chain couples TRBV20-1 to TRBJ2-3; 10 nucleotides agree with TRBD2. Germline V gives CDR1 DFQATT, CDR2 SNEGSKA (reference sequence). The CDR3 is made up of 15 amino acids. The V gene end was trimmed by 3 bases and the J gene end by 1 base; junction bases not matched to a gene: 4. The CDR3 DNA reads TGCAGTGCTAGTTCGAGCGGGGGGGGCACAGATACGCAGTATTTT. Translation: CSASSSGGGTDTQYF.

This clonotype was detected a few times. The CDR3, as DNA: TGTGCCAGCAGTTACTCGGGCCCGATCGAGTTCTTC. Protein product: CASSYSGPIEFF. V gene TRBV6-2 or TRBV6-3 combines with J gene TRBJ2-1; D not resolved. Looked up from germline, CDR1 is MNHEY and CDR2 is SVGEGT. The length of the CDR3 is 12 residues. The V end was cut by 0 bases, the J end by 14 bases, with 11 bases between.

This clonotype was recorded a few times. The rearrangement joins TRBV11-3 to TRBJ2-7, with TRBD2 matching 8 bases. V dropped 2 bases and J dropped 3; count of bases not matched to a gene: 3. CDR3 length: 14 residues. CDR1 SGHNT and CDR2 YENEEA come from the germline V gene. For the CDR3, the DNA is TGTGCCAGCAGCTTAATCACTAGCGGCTACGAGCAGTACTTC. Translating it yields CASSLITSGYEQYF.